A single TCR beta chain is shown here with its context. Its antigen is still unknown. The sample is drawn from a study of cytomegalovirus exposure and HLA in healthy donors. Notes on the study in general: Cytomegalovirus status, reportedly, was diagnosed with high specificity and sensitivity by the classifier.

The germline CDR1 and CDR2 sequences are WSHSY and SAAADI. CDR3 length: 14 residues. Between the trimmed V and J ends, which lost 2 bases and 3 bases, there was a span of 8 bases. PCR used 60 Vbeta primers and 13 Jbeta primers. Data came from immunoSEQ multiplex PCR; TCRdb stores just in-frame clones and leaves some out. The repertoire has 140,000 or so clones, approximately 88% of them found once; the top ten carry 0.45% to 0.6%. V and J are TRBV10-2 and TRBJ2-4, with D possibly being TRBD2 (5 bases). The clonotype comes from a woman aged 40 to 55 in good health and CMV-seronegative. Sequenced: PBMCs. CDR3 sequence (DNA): TGCGCCAGCAGTGAGCCCCGGGGCAAAAACATTCAGTACTTC. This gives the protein CASSEPRGKNIQYF.